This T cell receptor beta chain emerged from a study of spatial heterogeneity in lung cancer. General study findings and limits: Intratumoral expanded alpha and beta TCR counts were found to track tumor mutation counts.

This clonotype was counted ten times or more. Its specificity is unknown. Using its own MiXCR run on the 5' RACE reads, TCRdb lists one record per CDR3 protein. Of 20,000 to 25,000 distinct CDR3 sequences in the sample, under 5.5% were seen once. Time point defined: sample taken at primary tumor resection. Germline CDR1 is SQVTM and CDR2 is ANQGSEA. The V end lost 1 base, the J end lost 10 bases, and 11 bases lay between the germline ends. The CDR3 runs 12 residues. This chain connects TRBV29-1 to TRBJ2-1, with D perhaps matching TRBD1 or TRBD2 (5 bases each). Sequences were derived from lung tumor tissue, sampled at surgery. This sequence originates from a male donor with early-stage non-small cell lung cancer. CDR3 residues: CSVEGLGDEQFF. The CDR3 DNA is TGCAGCGTTGAAGGACTCGGGGACGAGCAGTTCTTC.